These T cell receptor beta chains were read from a single sample in a study of T-cell reconstitution after alpha-beta-depleted transplantation in children. TCRdb re-called the PCR reads through MiXCR, storing one row per CDR3 protein. This sample has 97,000 or so distinct CDR3 sequences, with about 8% found just once. The source material was PBMCs, sampled before TCRalphabeta/CD19-depleted stem cell transplant. The receptors were gathered from a boy under 10 years old with acute lymphoblastic leukemia, due to receive a stem cell transplant. CDR3s include the opening cysteine and the closing phenylalanine or tryptophan. A D gene is named only where the DNA matches it firmly. Not all rows give a size; the values are once, few, many and, for expanded clones, a class.

D	V	J	size	DNA	CDR3
-	TRBV5-1	TRBJ1-5	many	TGCGCCAGCAGCTGGGGCGGGGGCCAGCCCCAGCATTTT	CASSWGGGQPQHF
TRBD1	TRBV5-5	TRBJ2-1	few	TGTGCCAGCAGCGTACAGGGGGCGTTTTACAATGAGCAGTTCTTC	CASSVQGAFYNEQFF
-	TRBV12-3/TRBV12-4	TRBJ1-4	many	TGTGCCAGCAGTTTTGGGGGATTAAATGAAAAACTGTTTTTT	CASSFGGLNEKLFF
TRBD1	TRBV5-1	TRBJ1-3	many	TGCGCCAGCAGCCCGGGACAGGGAGGAAACACCATATATTTT	CASSPGQGGNTIYF
-	TRBV20-1	TRBJ2-7	many	TGCAGTGCTAGGATTTATACAGGGTACGAGCAGTACTTC	CSARIYTGYEQYF
-	TRBV20-1	TRBJ2-1	-	TGCAGTTCGCTCTGGGGTTCTTACAATGAGCAGTTCTTC	CSSLWGSYNEQFF
-	TRBV6-2/TRBV6-3	TRBJ1-1	few	TGTGCCAGCACCCCCTTCGCCTGGGTTGAGTCAAACCAGGATTTCTTT	CASTPFAWVESNQDFF
TRBD1	TRBV6-1	TRBJ2-3	-	TGTGCCAGCAAAATCGGACAGGGCACAGATACGCAGTATTTT	CASKIGQGTDTQYF
-	TRBV7-2	TRBJ2-7	-	TGTGCCAGCAGCCAGGGACAAGGATGGTACTTC	CASSQGQGWYF
-	TRBV12-3/TRBV12-4	TRBJ2-7	many	TGTGCCAGCAGTTTCGTCCCCGGACAAGAAGTTAAGGGCGAGCAGTACTTC	CASSFVPGQEVKGEQYF
-	TRBV29-1	TRBJ1-3	many	TGCAGCGTTGAAACAGGTGGCACCATATATTTT	CSVETGGTIYF
-	TRBV7-9	TRBJ1-5	-	TGTGCCAGCAGTTACGGTACAGGGACTGGAGGCAATCAGCCCCAGCATTTT	CASSYGTGTGGNQPQHF
-	TRBV12-3/TRBV12-4	TRBJ1-1	many	TGTGCCAGCAGTTCCTACACTGAAGCTTTCTTT	CASSSYTEAFF
-	TRBV2	TRBJ1-1	-	TGTGCCAGCAGTACCGACCCGAACACTGAAGCTTTCTTT	CASSTDPNTEAFF
-	TRBV28	TRBJ1-3	many	TGTGCCAGCAGTCCAGGGACCCTTGGAAACACCATATATTTT	CASSPGTLGNTIYF
-	TRBV27	TRBJ1-6	many	TGTGCCAGCAGTTTATTGGTCGGTCAGGCCGAATATAATTCACCCCTCCACTTT	CASSLLVGQAEYNSPLHF
-	TRBV21-1	TRBJ1-1	many	TGTGCCAGCAGGGCCCCCTGGGAAGAAGGGAACACTGAAGCTTTCTTT	CASRAPWEEGNTEAFF
TRBD1	TRBV5-1	TRBJ2-5	-	TGCGCCAGCAGCCACGGACAGGGAGGGACCCAGTACTTC	CASSHGQGGTQYF
-	TRBV5-1	TRBJ1-1	few	TGCGCCAGCAGCCTCGGACAATCTCACAGGAACACTGAAGCTTTCTTT	CASSLGQSHRNTEAFF
TRBD1	TRBV11-2	TRBJ2-7	-	TGTGCCAGCAGCTCAGGGGACAGGGCGGGCTACGAGCAGTACTTC	CASSSGDRAGYEQYF
-	TRBV4-1	TRBJ1-1	few	TGCGCCAGCAGCCAAGATAGCCCTGGAAGAGCTTTCTTT	CASSQDSPGRAFF
-	TRBV27	TRBJ1-2	few	TGTGCCAGCAGTTTACTCGGGGGAGGGAGCTACACCTTC	CASSLLGGGSYTF
-	TRBV3-1	TRBJ1-6	-	TGTGCCAGCAGCCAAGTAGAACAGTATAATTCACCCCTCCACTTT	CASSQVEQYNSPLHF
-	TRBV20-1	TRBJ2-5	few	TGCAGTGCCCCCGACCACCGGGTTCAGGAGACCCAGTACTTC	CSAPDHRVQETQYF
-	TRBV20-1	TRBJ1-1	-	TGCAGTGCTAGAGTCTTAGGGACTGAAGCTTTCTTT	CSARVLGTEAFF
TRBD1	TRBV6-4	TRBJ2-6	many	TGTGCCAGCAGTGACACTACAGGGGCTGGGGCCAACGTCCTGACTTTC	CASSDTTGAGANVLTF
-	TRBV5-1	TRBJ2-1	many	TGCGCCAGCAGCTTAATTGCCTTGCCCGATGAGCAGTTCTTC	CASSLIALPDEQFF
-	TRBV7-9	TRBJ1-3	-	TGTGCCAGCAGCTCCCGGATCTCTGGAAACACCATATATTTT	CASSSRISGNTIYF
TRBD1	TRBV5-6	TRBJ2-1	-	TGTGCCAGCAGTTTGGTGGACAGGGGGATCAATGAGCAGTTCTTC	CASSLVDRGINEQFF
-	TRBV3-1	TRBJ2-3	few	TGTGCCAGCAGCCAAAAAGCGGCCCTCCCGGATACGCAGTATTTT	CASSQKAALPDTQYF
TRBD1	TRBV5-5	TRBJ2-1	many	TGTGCCACCGGAACCTGGGACAGATCCTACAATGAGCAGTTCTTC	CATGTWDRSYNEQFF
-	TRBV28	TRBJ2-7	-	TGTGCCAGCAGTCAGTCGGGGGCGGAGGGGCAGTACTTC	CASSQSGAEGQYF